A selection of T cell receptor beta chains follows, all from one sample in a study of neoadjuvant anti-PD-1 for oral cavity cancer. TCRdb's table, derived via immunoSEQ multiplex PCR, lists solely in-frame clones and lacks some. The sample consists of over 7,500 clones, over 65% of them appearing once. Sequences were derived from PBMCs, sampled after nivolumab (anti-PD-1) treatment. These receptors all stem from a person between 40 and 79 years old with oral cavity squamous cell carcinoma. The CDR3 runs from the conserved cysteine through the conserved F or W. The D gene is left open where the match is weak. Expanded clones get a size class; other rows say once, few or many, or leave the size out.

D | size | J | V | DNA | CDR3
TRBD1 | - | TRBJ1-2 | TRBV28 | TGTGCCAGCAGCTCGCCCATAATCGGGACAGGGGGCCGAGGCTACACCTTC | CASSSPIIGTGGRGYTF
TRBD1 | - | TRBJ1-1 | TRBV14 | TGTGCCAGCAGCCATTCTGACAGGGCCACTGAAGCTTTCTTT | CASSHSDRATEAFF
TRBD1 | - | TRBJ2-1 | TRBV19 | TGTGCCAGCCACAGGGACAGGGCGAACAATGAGCAGTTCTTC | CASHRDRANNEQFF
- | - | TRBJ2-1 | TRBV2 | TGTGCCAGCGAAGGGGATGAGCAGTTCTTC | CASEGDEQFF
TRBD1 | - | TRBJ2-1 | TRBV2 | TGTGCCAGCAGGAAGGGGGACAGGCTCACGAGTTACAATGAGCAGTTCTTC | CASRKGDRLTSYNEQFF
- | few | TRBJ1-2 | TRBV30 | TGTGCCTGGAGTCCTATGGGGGGCGACTATGGCTACACCTTC | CAWSPMGGDYGYTF
- | - | TRBJ1-1 | TRBV7-9 | TGTGCCAGCAGCCCGGTTAGGGGGACTGAAGCTTTCTTT | CASSPVRGTEAFF
- | - | TRBJ1-1 | TRBV10-3 | TGTGCCATCAGTGAGTCCACTTTGAACACTGAAGCTTTCTTT | CAISESTLNTEAFF
TRBD1 | - | TRBJ2-7 | TRBV7-8 | TGTGCCAGCAGCCCCTGGGACAGCGGCTACGAGCAGTACTTC | CASSPWDSGYEQYF
- | few | TRBJ1-1 | TRBV18 | TGTGCCACCTCACCGGACCGTAACACTGAAGCTTTCTTT | CATSPDRNTEAFF
TRBD1 | - | TRBJ2-2 | TRBV5-1 | TGCGCCAGCAGCATCCGGACAGGGGGCGTCAGCGGGGAGCTGTTTTTT | CASSIRTGGVSGELFF
- | - | TRBJ1-4 | TRBV6-1 | TGTGCCAGCAGTGAAGTTGCGGGACAAGTTAATGAAAAACTGTTTTTT | CASSEVAGQVNEKLFF
- | - | TRBJ2-2 | TRBV5-6 | TGTGCCAGCAGACAGCGGCCCCTCGAGAACACCGGGGAGCTGTTTTTT | CASRQRPLENTGELFF
TRBD1 | - | TRBJ2-7 | TRBV10-3 | TGTGCCATCAGTGAGTCGCACCCGACAGGGGGAAGGGACGAGCAGTACTTC | CAISESHPTGGRDEQYF